This T cell receptor (beta chain) appears in the sequencing data of a study of identical twins. Concerning this clonotype: A read error is the likely source, as a far larger clone sits one nucleotide away.

One entry per CDR3 protein, called by TCRdb with MiXCR from the 5' RACE reads. The data show hundreds of thousands of distinct CDR3 sequences, with about 12% seen just once and roughly 1.6% held by the top ten. The CDR3 spans 11 residues. CDR1 MNHNS and CDR2 SASEGT come from the germline V gene. Trimming cost V 6 bases and J 7 bases, with 7 bases left between them. These data also formed part of another study, on yellow fever vaccine responses in identical twins.

This chain joins TRBV6-1 and TRBJ2-1; D is unresolved. This clonotype originated in a young woman in good health. Material for sequencing was PBMCs. In nucleotides, the CDR3 is TGTGCCAGCAGATTGAGGAATGAGCAGTTCTTC. Amino acid sequence: CASRLRNEQFF.